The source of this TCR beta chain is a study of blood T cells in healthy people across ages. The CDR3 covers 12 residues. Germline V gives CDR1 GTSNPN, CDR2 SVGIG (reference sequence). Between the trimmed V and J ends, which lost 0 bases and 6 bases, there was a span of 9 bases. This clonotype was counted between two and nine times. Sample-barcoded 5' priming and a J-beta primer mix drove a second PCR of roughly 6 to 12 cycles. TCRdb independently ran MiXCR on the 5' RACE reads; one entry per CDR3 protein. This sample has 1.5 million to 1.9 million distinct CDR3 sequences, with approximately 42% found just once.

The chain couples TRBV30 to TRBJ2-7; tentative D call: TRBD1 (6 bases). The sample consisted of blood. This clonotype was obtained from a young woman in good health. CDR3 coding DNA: TGTGCCTGGAGTGTAGGGGGTGGCGAGCAGTACTTC. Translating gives CAWSVGGGEQYF.